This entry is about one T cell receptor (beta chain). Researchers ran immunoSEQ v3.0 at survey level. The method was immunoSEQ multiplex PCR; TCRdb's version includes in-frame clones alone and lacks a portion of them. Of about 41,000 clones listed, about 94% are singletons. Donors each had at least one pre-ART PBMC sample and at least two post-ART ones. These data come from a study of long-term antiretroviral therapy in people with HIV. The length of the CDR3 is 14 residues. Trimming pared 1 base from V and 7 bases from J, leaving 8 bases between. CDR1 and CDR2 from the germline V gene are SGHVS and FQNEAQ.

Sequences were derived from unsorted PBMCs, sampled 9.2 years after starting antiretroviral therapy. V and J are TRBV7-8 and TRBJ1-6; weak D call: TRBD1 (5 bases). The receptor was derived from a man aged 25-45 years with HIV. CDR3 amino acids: CASSLGGGNSPLHF. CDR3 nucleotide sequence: TGTGCCAGCAGCTTAGGGGGCGGGAATTCACCCCTCCACTTT.